Listed below are T cell receptor beta chains from one sample, sequenced in a study of cytomegalovirus exposure and HLA in healthy donors. TCRdb keeps only in-frame clones here, not all; method: immunoSEQ multiplex PCR. The sample has under 250,000 clones, more than 75% seen once. The sample comprised PBMCs. The source is a woman aged 40 to 50 in good health and CMV-seronegative. The CDR3 runs from the conserved cysteine through the conserved F or W. A D gene is named only where the DNA matches it firmly.

j_call d_call v_call cdr3_aa cdr3_nt
TRBJ2-7 TRBD2 TRBV13 CASSFSGRSYEQYF TGTGCCAGCAGCTTTAGCGGGAGATCCTACGAGCAGTACTTC
TRBJ1-4 TRBD1 TRBV27 CASSRTGAEKLFF TGTGCCAGCAGTCGGACAGGGGCTGAAAAACTGTTTTTT
TRBJ2-2 - TRBV4-1 CASSPHDRMNTGELFF TGCGCCAGCAGCCCCCATGACAGGATGAACACCGGGGAGCTGTTTTTT
TRBJ2-5 - TRBV5-1 CASSSGARVTQYF TGCGCCAGCAGCTCGGGAGCCAGGGTGACCCAGTACTTC
TRBJ2-2 - TRBV19 CATLYGGGELFF TGTGCCACCCTTTACGGTGGCGGGGAGCTGTTTTTT
TRBJ2-5 - TRBV6-1 CASSGIYARAAQETQYF TGTGCCAGCAGTGGAATTTACGCGAGGGCAGCCCAAGAGACCCAGTACTTC
TRBJ1-4 - TRBV28 CASTTRRGNEKLFF TGTGCCAGCACCACTAGACGGGGTAATGAAAAACTGTTTTTT
TRBJ2-1 - TRBV4-2 CASSQLLARYNEQFF TGTGCCAGCAGCCAACTACTAGCCCGATACAATGAGCAGTTCTTC
TRBJ2-2 TRBD2 TRBV6-1 CASSVVGRVGTGELFF TGTGCCAGCAGTGTGGTCGGGAGGGTTGGCACCGGGGAGCTGTTTTTT
TRBJ2-3 TRBD2 TRBV7-2 CASSPGTSGIGRDTQYF TGTGCCAGCAGCCCAGGGACTAGCGGGATAGGGCGAGATACGCAGTATTTT